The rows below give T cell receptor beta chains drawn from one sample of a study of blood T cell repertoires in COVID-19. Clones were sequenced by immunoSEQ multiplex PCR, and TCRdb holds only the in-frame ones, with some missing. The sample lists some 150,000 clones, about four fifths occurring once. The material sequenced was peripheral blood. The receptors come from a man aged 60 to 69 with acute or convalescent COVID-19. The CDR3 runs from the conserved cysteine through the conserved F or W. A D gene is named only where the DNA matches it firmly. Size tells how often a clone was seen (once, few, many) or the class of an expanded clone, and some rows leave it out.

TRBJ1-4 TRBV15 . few TGTGCCACCAGCAGAGCGGACAGCCGCGCTGAAAAACTGTTTTTT CATSRADSRAEKLFF
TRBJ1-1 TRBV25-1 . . TGTGCCAGCAGTGTCAGCGAGTTAGTCACTGAAGCTTTCTTT CASSVSELVTEAFF
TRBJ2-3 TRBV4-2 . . TGTGCCAGCAGCCCGAGGGGGTCCCGGGGCCTCACAGATACGCAGTATTTT CASSPRGSRGLTDTQYF
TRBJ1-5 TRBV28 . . TGTGCCAGCAGTATGTATCCAAATCAGTCCCAGCATTTT CASSMYPNQSQHF
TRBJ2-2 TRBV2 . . TGTGCCAGCCAAAGGGCGGAGGTGGGCACCGGGGAGCTGTTTTTT CASQRAEVGTGELFF
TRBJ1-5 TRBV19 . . . CASSARRDFRGNQPQHF
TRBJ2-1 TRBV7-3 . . TGTGCCAGCAGGTCACATGTTGTTCCGCCTGAGCAGTTCTTC CASRSHVVPPEQFF
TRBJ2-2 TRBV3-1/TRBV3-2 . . TGTGCCAGCAGGCCGGAGCCCGGGGAGCTGTTTTTT CASRPEPGELFF
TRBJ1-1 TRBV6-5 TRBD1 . TGTGCCAGCAGGCCTAGACAGGGGTTGGGCACTGAAGCTTTCTTT CASRPRQGLGTEAFF
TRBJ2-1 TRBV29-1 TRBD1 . TGCAGCGTTGCGGTAGGGGGCAGGGGCAATGAGCAGTTCTTC CSVAVGGRGNEQFF
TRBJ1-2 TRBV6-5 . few TGTGCCAGCAGCCCCGGGTTAGGGACATCATATGGCTACACCTTC CASSPGLGTSYGYTF
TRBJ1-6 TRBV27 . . TGTGCCAGCAGAGATAGCAGAAGCTCCTATAATTCACCCCTCCACTTT CASRDSRSSYNSPLHF
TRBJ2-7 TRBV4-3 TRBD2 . TGCGCCAGCAGCCAAGGGGGACTAGCGGCCGGGTGGGAGCAGTACTTC CASSQGGLAAGWEQYF
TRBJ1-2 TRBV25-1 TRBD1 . TGTGCCACCCAGTTGGAGGACAGGGGATCGGATGGCTACACCTTC CATQLEDRGSDGYTF
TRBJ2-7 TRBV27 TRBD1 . TGTGCCAGCAGTCCTAGACCTTACAGGGGGCGCAGGTACGAGCAGTACTTC CASSPRPYRGRRYEQYF
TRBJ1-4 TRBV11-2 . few TGTGCCAGCAGCCCGGTTGGGGGCAATGGGGAAAAACTGTTTTTT CASSPVGGNGEKLFF
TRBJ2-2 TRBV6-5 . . TGTGCCAGCAGTTACGATGCCCCGGTCACCGGGGAGCTGTTTTTT CASSYDAPVTGELFF
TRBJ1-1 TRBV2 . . TGTGCCAGCAGTGAAGAACGGGGTCGGGCTTTCTTT CASSEERGRAFF
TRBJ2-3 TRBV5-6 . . TGTGCCAGCAGCCCCACCGGGAGCACAGATACGCAGTATTTT CASSPTGSTDTQYF
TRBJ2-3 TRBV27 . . TGTGCCAGCAGTTCGTGGGCCAGCACAGATACGCAGTATTTT CASSSWASTDTQYF
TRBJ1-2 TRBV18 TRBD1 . TGTGCCAGCTCACCCGAACAGGGGACTAACTATGGCTACACCTTC CASSPEQGTNYGYTF
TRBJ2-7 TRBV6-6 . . TGTGCCAGCAGAAATCTCCGGGAGTCCTACGAGCAGTACTTC CASRNLRESYEQYF
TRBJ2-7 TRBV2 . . TGTGCCAGCAGTGAAGCGAGGGAAGGGTCCTACGAGCAGTACTTC CASSEAREGSYEQYF
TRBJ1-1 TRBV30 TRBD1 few TGTGCCTGGAGTGCCCAGGGGGGCAGGGAAGCTTTCTTT CAWSAQGGREAFF
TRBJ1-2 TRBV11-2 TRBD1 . TGTGCCAGCAGCCCTGAATTCGGGACAGGGATAGGCTACACCTTC CASSPEFGTGIGYTF
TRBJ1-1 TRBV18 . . TGTGCCAGCTCGGAAGACAGAAGGAACACTGAAGCTTTCTTT CASSEDRRNTEAFF
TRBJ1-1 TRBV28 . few TGTGCCAGCAGACCCGACAGGCTCTACACTGAAGCTTTCTTT CASRPDRLYTEAFF
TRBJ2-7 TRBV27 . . TGTGCCAGTAGACGCTACGGAGGCACGGGGTCCTACGAGCAGTACTTC CASRRYGGTGSYEQYF
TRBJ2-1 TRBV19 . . TGTGCCAGGCCTAGCGACGGCTCCTACAATGAGCAGTTCTTC CARPSDGSYNEQFF
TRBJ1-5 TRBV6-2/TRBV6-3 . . TGTGCCAGCAGTTACTCGACGGGTCCCGCCATGGCCCAGCATTTT CASSYSTGPAMAQHF
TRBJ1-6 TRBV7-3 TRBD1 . TGTGCCAGCAGCTTCGACAGGGGAGTTAATTCACCCCTCCACTTT CASSFDRGVNSPLHF
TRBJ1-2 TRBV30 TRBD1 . TGTGCCTGGAGAATATCGACAGGGGAAGGCTACACCTTC CAWRISTGEGYTF
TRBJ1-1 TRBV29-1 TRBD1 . TGCAGCGTTTCGACAGGGGAGAACACTGAAGCTTTCTTT CSVSTGENTEAFF
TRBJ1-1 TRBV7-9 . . TGTGCCAGCAGCCTGTCCCGTGAAGCTTTCTTT CASSLSREAFF
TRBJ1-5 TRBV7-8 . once TGTGCCAGCAGCTTAACAGACAATCAGCCCCAGCATTTT CASSLTDNQPQHF
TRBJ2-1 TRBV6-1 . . TGTGCCAGCAGTCCGGGAGTTGAGCAGTTCTTC CASSPGVEQFF
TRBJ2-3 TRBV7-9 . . TGTGCCAGCACGTTGGGGGCGTCCACAGATACGCAGTATTTT CASTLGASTDTQYF
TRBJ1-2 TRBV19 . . TGTGCCAGTAGTGACCTACTAGGCTATGGCTACACCTTC CASSDLLGYGYTF
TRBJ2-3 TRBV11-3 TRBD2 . TGTGCCAGCAGCTTAGATGGCGGGGGTCCCACAGATACGCAGTATTTT CASSLDGGGPTDTQYF
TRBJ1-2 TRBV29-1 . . TGCAGCGGATACAGGGACGGCTATGGCTACACCTTC CSGYRDGYGYTF
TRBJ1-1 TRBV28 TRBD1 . TGTGCCAGCAGCATAACCTTTTACAGGGGGCTGGGGAACACTGAAGCTTTCTTT CASSITFYRGLGNTEAFF
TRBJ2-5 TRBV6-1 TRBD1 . TGTGCCAGCAGTGAAGCTGGGACAGGGGGCTGGGGAGAGACCCAGTACTTC CASSEAGTGGWGETQYF
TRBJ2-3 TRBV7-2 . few TGTGCCAGCAGACGAGGCACTTACCTTAGCACAGATACGCAGTATTTT CASRRGTYLSTDTQYF
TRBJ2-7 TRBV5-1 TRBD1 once TGCGCCAGCAGCTCGTGGACAGGGGCCCAATACGAGCAGTACTTC CASSSWTGAQYEQYF
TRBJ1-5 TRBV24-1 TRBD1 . TGTGCCACCAGTGAACAGGGGGCACGCAATCAGCCCCAGCATTTT CATSEQGARNQPQHF
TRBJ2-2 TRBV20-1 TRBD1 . TGCAGTGCTAGTCGGACAGGGGTTGGGGAGCTGTTTTTT CSASRTGVGELFF
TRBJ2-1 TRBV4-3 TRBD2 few TGCGCCAGCAGCTTTAGGACTAGCGGGAGGACCCACAATGAGCAGTTCTTC CASSFRTSGRTHNEQFF
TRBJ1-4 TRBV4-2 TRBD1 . TGTGCCAGCAGCCAACAGGAGGGACAGGGCGAAAAACTGTTTTTT CASSQQEGQGEKLFF
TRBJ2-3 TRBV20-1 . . TGCAGTGCTAGTACGGGGTCCTTCACAGATACGCAGTATTTT CSASTGSFTDTQYF
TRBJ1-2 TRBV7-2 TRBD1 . TGTGCCAGCAGCCAAAGGACAGGGGGCGGCTACACCTTC CASSQRTGGGYTF
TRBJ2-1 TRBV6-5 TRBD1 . TGTGCCAGCAGCCCCGGGACAGGGGATTACAATGAGCAGTTCTTC CASSPGTGDYNEQFF
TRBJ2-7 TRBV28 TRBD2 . TGTGCCAGCGGGAGGGGTTCCTACGAGCAGTACTTC CASGRGSYEQYF
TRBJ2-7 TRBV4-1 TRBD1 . TGCGCCAGCAGCCAAACCCCGGGACAGGGCTCCTACGAGCAGTACTTC CASSQTPGQGSYEQYF
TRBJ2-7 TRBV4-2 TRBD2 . TGTGCCAGCAGCCAAGGGACAACCGGGACTAGCGGGGTGGAATACGAGCAGTACTTC CASSQGTTGTSGVEYEQYF
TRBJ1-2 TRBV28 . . TGTGCCAGCAGCGTAGGGGATAACTATGGCTACACCTTC CASSVGDNYGYTF
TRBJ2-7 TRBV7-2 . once TGTGCCAGCAGCTTAGGAGGGGGGGCCTCCTACGAGCAGTACTTC CASSLGGGASYEQYF
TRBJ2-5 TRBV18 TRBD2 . TGTGCCAGCTCAGACGGGACTAGTGGGACCCAGTACTTC CASSDGTSGTQYF